This TCR beta chain originates from a study of blood T cell repertoires in COVID-19. Turning to the study itself: PBMCs, B-cell-depleted T cells, or T cells provided the cDNA or gDNA that made up the material.

Per the original methods: Amplification from reference gene primers served as the basis for estimated nucleated cell counts. Profiled with immunoSEQ multiplex PCR; TCRdb holds only in-frame clones, not every one. For V, J and clone size, that table is used; D and trimming come from the DNA. Counted here are 55,000 to 65,000 clones, under 85% occurring once; the ten biggest clones make up approximately 3%. V was clipped by 5 bases and J by 10 bases, with 16 bases between them. CDR1 and CDR2 (germline): MGHDK, SYGVNS. The CDR3 covers 13 residues. The chain recombines TRBV25-1 with TRBJ2-3, with unresolved D. Sequencing was done on a sample of peripheral blood. The receptor comes from a man aged 55 to 70 with acute or convalescent COVID-19. The CDR3 sequence: CASSLSIGSAQYF. DNA for the CDR3: TGTGCCAGCAGTCTATCTATCGGGTCGGCGCAGTATTTT.